This TCR beta chain was captured in a study of blood T cell repertoires in COVID-19. Libraries were prepared by immunoSEQ multiplex PCR; TCRdb keeps only in-frame clonotypes and omits some of them. The sample shows over 85,000 clones, nearly 90% of them seen only once. V shed 3 bases and J shed 4 bases, with 10 bases lying between them. Germline CDR1 LNHDA, CDR2 SQIVND (reference sequence). The CDR3 extends over 13 amino acids. Sequenced material: peripheral blood. This chain joins TRBV19 and TRBJ2-7; maybe TRBD1 (6 bases). The receptor was isolated from a man aged 70-80 years with acute or convalescent COVID-19. The CDR3 reads CASSIGQGYEQYV. The DNA of the CDR3 is TGTGCCAGTAGTATCGGTCAGGGGTACGAGCAGTACGTC.